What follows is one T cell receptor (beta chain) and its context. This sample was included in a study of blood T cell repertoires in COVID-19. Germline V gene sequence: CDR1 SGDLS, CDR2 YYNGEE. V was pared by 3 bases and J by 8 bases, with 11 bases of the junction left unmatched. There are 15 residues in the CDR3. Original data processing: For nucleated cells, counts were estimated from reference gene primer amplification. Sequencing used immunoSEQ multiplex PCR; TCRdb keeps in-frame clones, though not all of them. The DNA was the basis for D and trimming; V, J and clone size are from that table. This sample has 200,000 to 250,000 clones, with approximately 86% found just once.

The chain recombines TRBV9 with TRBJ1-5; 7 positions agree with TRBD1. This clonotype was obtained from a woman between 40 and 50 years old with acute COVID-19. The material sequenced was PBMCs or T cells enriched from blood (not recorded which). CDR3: CASSAGDSSREPQHF. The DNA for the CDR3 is TGTGCCAGCAGCGCTGGGGACAGTTCGAGGGAGCCCCAGCATTTT.